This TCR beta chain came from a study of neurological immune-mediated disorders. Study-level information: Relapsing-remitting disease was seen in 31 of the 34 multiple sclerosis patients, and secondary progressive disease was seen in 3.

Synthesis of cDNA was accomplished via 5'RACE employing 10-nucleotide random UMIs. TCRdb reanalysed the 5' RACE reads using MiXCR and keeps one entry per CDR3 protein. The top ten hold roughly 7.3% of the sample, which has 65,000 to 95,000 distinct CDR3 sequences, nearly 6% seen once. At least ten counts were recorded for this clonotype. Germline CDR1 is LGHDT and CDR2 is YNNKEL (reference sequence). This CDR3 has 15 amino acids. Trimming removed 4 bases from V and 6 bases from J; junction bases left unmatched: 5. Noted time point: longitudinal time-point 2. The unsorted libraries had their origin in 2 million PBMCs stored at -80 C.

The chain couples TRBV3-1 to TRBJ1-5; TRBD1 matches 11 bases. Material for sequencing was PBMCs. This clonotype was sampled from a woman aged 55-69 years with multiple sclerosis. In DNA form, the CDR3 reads TGTGCCAGCAGCCGGGGACAGGGGGACACTCAGCCCCAGCATTTT. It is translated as CASSRGQGDTQPQHF.